This TCR beta chain was found in a study of blood T cell repertoires in COVID-19. Study summary: The analysed material was cDNA or gDNA that came from T cells, B-cell-depleted T cells, or PBMCs.

Allocation to cohorts depended on clinical history reported by the participants. Recovered Cohort 3 donors showed two negative PCRs, clearance, or symptom resolution. Germline V CDR1 and CDR2: LGHNT, FRNRAP. This CDR3 is built from 16 residues. The trim removed 0 bases at V and 7 bases at J, leaving 7 bases unmatched. In the authors' workflow: Estimation of nucleated cell counts was performed using reference gene primer amplification. Repertoires were generated with immunoSEQ multiplex PCR, while TCRdb's copy carries only in-frame clones and drops some. D and trimming come from the DNA, and the V and J calls and clone size come from that table. The data contain around 470,000 clones, 90% of them singletons.

This TCR was sampled from a man aged 18 to 29 who had recovered from COVID-19. The chain carries TRBV12-5 and TRBJ2-1; 9 nucleotides align to TRBD2. The specimen sequenced was PBMCs or T cells enriched from blood (not recorded which). The CDR3 DNA reads TGTGCTAGTGGTTTGGTAATAGAGCGGGGGGAGAATGAGCAGTTCTTC. This translates into CASGLVIERGENEQFF. The complete variable domain, with remaining parts taken from reference TRBV12-5 and TRBJ2-1, reads DARVTQTPRHKVTEMGQEVTMRCQPILGHNTVFWYRQTMMQGLELLAYFRNRAPLDDSGMPKDRFSAEMPDATLATLKIQPSEPRDSAVYFCASGLVIERGENEQFFGPGTRLTVL.